The sequence of this T cell receptor (beta chain) was determined in a study of neurological immune-mediated disorders. Findings and limits, study-wide: Sharing of CDR3 amino acid sequences among expanded clones across subjects was absent, suggesting private repertoires in all groups.

The method for making cDNA was 5'RACE, and it used 10-nucleotide random UMIs. TCRdb reprocessed the 5' RACE reads with MiXCR, giving one entry per CDR3 protein. In the table there are some 38,000 distinct CDR3 sequences, 3% to 3.5% of which are singletons. Regarding this clonotype: Its antigen is not known. A much larger clone lies one base from this, so it may be a read error.

CDR3 size: 14 residues. Germline CDR1 reads SGHRS; CDR2 reads YFSETQ. Time point denoted: longitudinal time-point 1 (baseline). PBMCs numbering 2 million and stored at -80 C yielded the unsorted libraries. This sequence originates from a woman in her sixties or seventies with multiple sclerosis. Sequencing input: PBMCs. The chain employs TRBV5-1 and TRBJ1-3, with D unresolved. The DNA of the CDR3 is TGCGCCAGCAGCTTGGACACCTCTGGAAAAACCATATATTTT. Protein product: CASSLDTSGKTIYF.